This entry features one T cell receptor beta chain sequence. This clone was counted at least ten times. The target of this receptor is not known. Nothing much larger sits one base from this clone, and base qualities are not available. The entire amount of isolated RNA was reverse transcribed using the High Capacity cDNA Reverse Transcription Kit, so the sequenced TCRB transcripts were expressed ones. Naive, central memory and regulatory T cell samples underwent deep immunoSEQ sequencing, averaging approximately 3.3 million total reads per sample. Sorted cells were lysed in RLT buffer, and RNA was extracted using DNase-treated RNeasy Micro or Mini kits according to cell number. Each cell subset was processed on its own to prevent cross-contamination, while patient and healthy donor samples were processed together. Using the immunoSEQ multiplex PCR, TCRB sequences were amplified from cDNA into 87-bp fragments spanning the CDR3 region. Amplicons were sequenced on the Illumina HiSeq platform. Regarding the original processing steps: Synthetic template baselines were used to correct PCR bias computationally, reads within Hamming distance 2 were collapsed, and singletons that could not be merged were discarded. Reads were aligned against IMGT to assign V, D and J genes, CDR3 length and insertions or deletions at six rearrangement sites. Within each subset, clonotype counts were normalized to sorted cell number, and only after that were true diversity and Gini coefficients computed with the tcR R package. The overlap coefficient, calculated on TCRB nucleotide sequences, was used to quantify repertoire sharing. TCRdb provides this immuneACCESS table in a form limited to in-frame rearrangements. Some clones are lacking; in checked studies, under half of them reflect an unresolved V gene, and why the rest are absent is not known. The V and J calls and clone size are taken from that table; D and trimming were inferred from the DNA. This sample lists under 250,000 clones; about 11% were detected once. The top ten hold 1% to 1.5% of the sample.

Each donor gave one peripheral blood draw, averaging approximately 110 mL, which was collected into heparinised tubes. Using a panel that included CD45RO, CCR7, CD25, CD127, CD95 and CD27, naive, central memory, regulatory and stem cell-like memory CD4+ T cells were sorted on a BD FACSAria II. All sorted populations exceeded 95% purity. Right away, PBMCs were isolated by Lymphoprep density gradient centrifugation and were stained directly, with no culture step. So that batch effects would be minimized, each experiment stained and sorted samples in pairs, pairing one healthy donor with one patient. This sample stems from a study of beta chain features in type 1 diabetes listed by TCRdb under 2018. As for the study more broadly: Mean age, gender distribution, total cell number and subset yield were not different between patients and healthy donors. A total of roughly 98,000,000 sorted cells were examined across all samples, and RNA yield correlated strongly with the number of cells per subset. Regulatory and stem cell-like memory subsets were obtained from only 8 patients and about eight healthy donors, while naive and central memory subsets were obtained from all 30 or so donors. In the study, recently diagnosed type 1 diabetes patients and matched healthy donors were compared on the TCRB repertoires of their sorted circulating CD4+ T cell subsets. The investigation overall reported the following: Shorter templates might have been favored by PCR, but patient and control samples were amplified and corrected together, so both groups would have been affected equally by any skew. Patients with type 1 diabetes made fewer insertions and deleted more nucleotides at VDJ recombination sites, implying thymic rearrangement abnormalities. Because the HLA sub-analyses included only small numbers of individuals, any influence of HLA type on TCRB rearrangement was left unresolved. The naive, central memory and regulatory TCRB repertoires appeared to resemble one another more closely among patients than among healthy donors. Because cDNA was sequenced instead of genomic DNA, highly expressing activated cells could be over-represented, though the groups showed no difference in activation or CD3 levels. A moderate but significant shortening of TCRB CDR3 length was observed in type 1 diabetes patients in all four CD4+ subsets.

The CDR3 starts with the cysteine, ends with the phenylalanine, and has 14 residues. The CDR3 DNA has 42 bases and is translated from base 1. Trimming leaves V shorter by 6 bases and J shorter by 5 bases, with the junction holding 6 bases beyond the gene matches. The clonotype originates from a man between 18 and 35 years old in good health. The sample was central memory CD4+ T cells from blood. The rearrangement combines TRBV23-1 with TRBJ1-5, with 8 junctional bases fitting TRBD1. TRBV23-1 is classed as an ORF, of uncertain function. Here is the DNA: TGCGCCAGCAGACCGACAGGGGATGATCAGCCCCAGCATTTT. It is translated as CASRPTGDDQPQHF.